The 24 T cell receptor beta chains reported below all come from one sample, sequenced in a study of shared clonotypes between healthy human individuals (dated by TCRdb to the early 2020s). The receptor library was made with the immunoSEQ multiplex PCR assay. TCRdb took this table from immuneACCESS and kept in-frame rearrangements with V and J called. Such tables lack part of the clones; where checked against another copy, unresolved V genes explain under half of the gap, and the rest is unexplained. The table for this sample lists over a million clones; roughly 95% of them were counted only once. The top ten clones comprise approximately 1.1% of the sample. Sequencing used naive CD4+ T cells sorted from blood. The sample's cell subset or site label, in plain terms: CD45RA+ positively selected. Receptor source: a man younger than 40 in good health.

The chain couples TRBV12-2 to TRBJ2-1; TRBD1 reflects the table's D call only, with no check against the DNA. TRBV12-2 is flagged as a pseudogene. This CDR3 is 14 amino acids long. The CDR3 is CASSPGTNYNEQFF. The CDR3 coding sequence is TGTGCCAGCAGCCCCGGGACAAACTACAATGAGCAGTTCTTC.

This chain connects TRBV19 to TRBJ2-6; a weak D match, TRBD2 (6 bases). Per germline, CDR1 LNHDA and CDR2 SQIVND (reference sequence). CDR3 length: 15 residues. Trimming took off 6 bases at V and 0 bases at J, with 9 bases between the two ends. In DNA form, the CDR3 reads TGTGCCAGTAGGGGGGGAACCTCTGGGGCCAACGTCCTGACTTTC. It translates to CASRGGTSGANVLTF.

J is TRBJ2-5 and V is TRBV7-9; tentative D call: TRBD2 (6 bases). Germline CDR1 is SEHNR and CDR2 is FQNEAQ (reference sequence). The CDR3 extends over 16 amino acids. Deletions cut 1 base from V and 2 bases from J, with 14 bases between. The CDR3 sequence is CASSLGTSWEQETQYF. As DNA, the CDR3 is TGTGCCAGCAGCTTAGGTACTAGCTGGGAACAAGAGACCCAGTACTTC.

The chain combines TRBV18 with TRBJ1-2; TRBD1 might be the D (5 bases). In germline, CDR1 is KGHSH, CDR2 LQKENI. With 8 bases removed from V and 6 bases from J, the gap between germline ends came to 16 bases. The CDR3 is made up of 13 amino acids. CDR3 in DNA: TGTGCCAGCCCCCTGGACCCCAGGGATGGCTACACCTTC. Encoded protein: CASPLDPRDGYTF. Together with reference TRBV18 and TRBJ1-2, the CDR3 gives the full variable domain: NAGVMQNPRHLVRRRGQEARLRCSPMKGHSHVYWYRQLPEEGLKFMVYLQKENIIDESGMPKERFSAEFPKEGPSILRIQQVVRGDSAAYFCASPLDPRDGYTFGSGTRLTVV.

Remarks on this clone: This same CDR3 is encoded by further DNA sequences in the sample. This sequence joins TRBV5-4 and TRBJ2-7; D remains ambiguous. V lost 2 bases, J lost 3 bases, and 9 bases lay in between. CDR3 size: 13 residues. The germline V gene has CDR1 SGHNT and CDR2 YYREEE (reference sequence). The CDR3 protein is CASSLGSYYEQYF. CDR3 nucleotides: TGTGCCAGCAGCTTAGGTTCGTACTACGAGCAGTACTTC.

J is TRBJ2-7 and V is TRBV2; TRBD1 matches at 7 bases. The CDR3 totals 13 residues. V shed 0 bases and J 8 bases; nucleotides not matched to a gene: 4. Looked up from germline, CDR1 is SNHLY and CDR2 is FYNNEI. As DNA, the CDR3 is TGTGCCAGCAGTGAAGCTCGGACAGGCAAGCAGTACTTC. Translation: CASSEARTGKQYF.

The CDR3 DNA is TGTGCCAGCTCACCACCGAGTAGCCGGTCCACCGGGGAGCTGTTTTTT. It yields the protein CASSPPSSRSTGELFF. The chain joins TRBV18 to TRBJ2-2; no reliable D call. The CDR3 is 16 residues long. Germline-derived CDR1 and CDR2 are KGHSH and LQKENI. V lost 0 bases and J 4 bases, leaving 12 bases between the germline ends.

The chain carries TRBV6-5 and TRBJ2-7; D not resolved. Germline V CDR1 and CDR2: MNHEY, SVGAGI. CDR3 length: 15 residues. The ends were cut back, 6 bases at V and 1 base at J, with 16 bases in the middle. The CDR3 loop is CASSRVHGLSYEQYF. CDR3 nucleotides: TGTGCCAGCAGCAGAGTCCACGGGCTGTCCTACGAGCAGTACTTC.

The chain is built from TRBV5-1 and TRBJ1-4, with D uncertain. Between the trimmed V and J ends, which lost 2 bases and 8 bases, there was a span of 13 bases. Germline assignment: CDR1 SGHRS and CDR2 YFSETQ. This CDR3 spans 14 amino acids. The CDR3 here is CASSLRGRNEKLFF. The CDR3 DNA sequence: TGCGCCAGCAGCTTACGGGGTAGGAACGAAAAACTGTTTTTT.

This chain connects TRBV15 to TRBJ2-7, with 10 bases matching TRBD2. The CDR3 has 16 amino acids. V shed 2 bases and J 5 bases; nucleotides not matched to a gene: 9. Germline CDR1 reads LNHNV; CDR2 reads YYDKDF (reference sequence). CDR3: CATSRTGLAELNEQYF. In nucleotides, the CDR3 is TGTGCCACCAGCAGAACTGGACTAGCGGAACTGAACGAGCAGTACTTC.

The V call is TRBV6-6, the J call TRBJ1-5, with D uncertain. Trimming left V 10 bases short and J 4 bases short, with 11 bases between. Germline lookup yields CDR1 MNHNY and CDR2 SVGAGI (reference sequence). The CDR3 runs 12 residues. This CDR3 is CATAEANQPQHF. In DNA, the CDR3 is TGTGCCACCGCCGAGGCTAATCAGCCCCAGCATTTT.

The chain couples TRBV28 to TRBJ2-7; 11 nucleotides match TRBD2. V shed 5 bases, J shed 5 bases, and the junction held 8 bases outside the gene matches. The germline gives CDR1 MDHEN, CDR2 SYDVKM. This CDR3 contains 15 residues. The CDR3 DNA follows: TGTGCCAGCAGTCTATTGACTAGCGGGACGGACGAGCAGTACTTC. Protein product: CASSLLTSGTDEQYF.

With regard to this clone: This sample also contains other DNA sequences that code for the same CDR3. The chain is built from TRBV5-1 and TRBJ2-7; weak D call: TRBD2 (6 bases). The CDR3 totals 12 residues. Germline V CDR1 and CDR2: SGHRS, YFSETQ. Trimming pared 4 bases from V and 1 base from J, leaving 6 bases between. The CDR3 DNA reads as TGCGCCAGCAGCCGGGGGTCCTACGAGCAGTACTTC. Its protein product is CASSRGSYEQYF.

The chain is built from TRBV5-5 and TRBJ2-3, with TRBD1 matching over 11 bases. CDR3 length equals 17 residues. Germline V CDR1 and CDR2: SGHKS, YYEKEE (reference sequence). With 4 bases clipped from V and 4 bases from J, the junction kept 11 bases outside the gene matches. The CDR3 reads CASSPKDRGRFPDTQYF. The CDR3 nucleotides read TGTGCCAGCAGCCCTAAGGACAGGGGGCGATTCCCAGATACGCAGTATTTT.

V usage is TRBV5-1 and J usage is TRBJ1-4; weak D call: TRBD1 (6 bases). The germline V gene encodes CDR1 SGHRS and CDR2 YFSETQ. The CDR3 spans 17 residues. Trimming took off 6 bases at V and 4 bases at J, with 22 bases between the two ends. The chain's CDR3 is CASTPGIGGTVNEKLFF. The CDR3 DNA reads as TGCGCCAGCACCCCCGGGATCGGGGGCACGGTTAATGAAAAACTGTTTTTT.

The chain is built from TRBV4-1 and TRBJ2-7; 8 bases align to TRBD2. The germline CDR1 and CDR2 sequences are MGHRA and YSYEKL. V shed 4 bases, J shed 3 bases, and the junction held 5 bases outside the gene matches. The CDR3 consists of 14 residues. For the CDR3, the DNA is TGCGCCAGCAGCCCACGGACTAGCTACTACGAGCAGTACTTC. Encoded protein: CASSPRTSYYEQYF.

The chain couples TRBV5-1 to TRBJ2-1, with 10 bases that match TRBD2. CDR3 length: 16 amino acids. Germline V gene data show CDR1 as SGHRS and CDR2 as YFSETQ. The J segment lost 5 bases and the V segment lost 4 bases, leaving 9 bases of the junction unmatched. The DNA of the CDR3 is TGCGCCAGCAGCCGGACCCTAGCGGGAGTAAACAATGAGCAGTTCTTC. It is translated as CASSRTLAGVNNEQFF.

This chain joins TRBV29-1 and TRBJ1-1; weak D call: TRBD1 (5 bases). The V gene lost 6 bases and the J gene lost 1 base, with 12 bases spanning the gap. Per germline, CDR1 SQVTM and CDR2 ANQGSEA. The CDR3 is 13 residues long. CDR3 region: CSVVVGQNTEAFF. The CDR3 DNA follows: TGCAGCGTGGTCGTGGGGCAGAACACTGAAGCTTTCTTT. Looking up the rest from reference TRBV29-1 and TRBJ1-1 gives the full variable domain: SAVISQKPSRDICQRGTSLTIQCQVDSQVTMMFWYRQQPGQSLTLIATANQGSEATYESGFVIDKFPISRPNLTFSTLTVSNMSPEDSSIYLCSVVVGQNTEAFFGQGTRLTVV.

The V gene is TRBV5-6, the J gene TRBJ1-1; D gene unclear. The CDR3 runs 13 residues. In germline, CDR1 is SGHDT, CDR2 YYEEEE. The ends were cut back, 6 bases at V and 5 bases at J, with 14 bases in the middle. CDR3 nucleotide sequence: TGTGCCAGCATTTGGAGTTCGGGGACTGAAGCTTTCTTT. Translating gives CASIWSSGTEAFF. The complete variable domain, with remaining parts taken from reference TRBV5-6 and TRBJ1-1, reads DAGVTQSPTHLIKTRGQQVTLRCSPKSGHDTVSWYQQALGQGPQFIFQYYEEEERQRGNFPDRFSGHQFPNYSSELNVNALLLGDSALYLCASIWSSGTEAFFGQGTRLTVV.

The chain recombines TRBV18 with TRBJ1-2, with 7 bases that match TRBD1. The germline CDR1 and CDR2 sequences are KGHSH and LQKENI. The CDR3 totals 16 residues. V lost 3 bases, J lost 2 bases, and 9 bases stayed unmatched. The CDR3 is CASSPAGQVTNYGYTF. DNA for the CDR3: TGTGCCAGCTCACCGGCCGGACAGGTGACGAACTATGGCTACACCTTC. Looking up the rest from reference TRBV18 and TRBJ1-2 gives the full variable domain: NAGVMQNPRHLVRRRGQEARLRCSPMKGHSHVYWYRQLPEEGLKFMVYLQKENIIDESGMPKERFSAEFPKEGPSILRIQQVVRGDSAAYFCASSPAGQVTNYGYTFGSGTRLTVV.

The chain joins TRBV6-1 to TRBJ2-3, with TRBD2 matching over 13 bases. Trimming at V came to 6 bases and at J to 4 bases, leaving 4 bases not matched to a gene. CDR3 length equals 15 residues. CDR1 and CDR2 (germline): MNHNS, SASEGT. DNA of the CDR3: TGTGCCAGCAGGAGACTAGCGGGAGGACCAGATACGCAGTATTTT. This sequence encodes CASRRLAGGPDTQYF.

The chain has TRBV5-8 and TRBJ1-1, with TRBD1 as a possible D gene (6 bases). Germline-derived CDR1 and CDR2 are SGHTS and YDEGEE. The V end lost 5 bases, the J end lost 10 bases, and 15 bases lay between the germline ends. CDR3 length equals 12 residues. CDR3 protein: CASSQSTGSAFF. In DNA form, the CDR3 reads TGTGCCAGCAGTCAAAGCACAGGGTCAGCTTTCTTT.

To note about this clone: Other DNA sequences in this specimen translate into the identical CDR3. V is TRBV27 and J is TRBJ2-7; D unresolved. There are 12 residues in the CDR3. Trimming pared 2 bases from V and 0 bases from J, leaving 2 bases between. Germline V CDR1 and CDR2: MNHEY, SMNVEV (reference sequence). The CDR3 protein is CASSLPSYEQYF. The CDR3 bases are TGTGCCAGCAGTTTACCCTCCTACGAGCAGTACTTC.

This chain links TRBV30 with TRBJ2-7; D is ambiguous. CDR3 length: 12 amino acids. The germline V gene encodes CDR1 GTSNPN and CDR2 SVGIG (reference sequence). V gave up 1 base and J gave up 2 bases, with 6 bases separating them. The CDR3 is CAWSDPAYEQYF. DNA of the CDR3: TGTGCCTGGAGTGACCCTGCCTACGAGCAGTACTTC.